This TCR beta chain comes out of a study of response to subunit inactivated influenza vaccine. This clonotype showed up many times. The antigen remains undetermined. TCRdb analysed the RT-PCR reads with MiXCR anew, one entry per CDR3 protein. The table lists fewer than 600,000 distinct CDR3 sequences, more than 7% of them singletons. Germline assignment: CDR1 SGHTA and CDR2 FQGNSA. This CDR3 contains 16 residues. V lost 1 base and J lost 0; bases outside the gene matches: 5. General study results and limits: Few new T cells, the authors suggested, are recruited by each seasonal influenza vaccination.

J is TRBJ2-7 and V is TRBV7-2, with TRBD2 matching 8 bases. The receptor was derived from a man aged 50 to 75 who received an inactivated influenza vaccine. The sequenced sample was PBMCs from blood, obtained roughly 24 months after vaccination. The CDR3 DNA sequence: TGTGCCAGCAGCTTAGTGGGCGGGGGGAACTCCTACGAGCAGTACTTC. Its translation is CASSLVGGGNSYEQYF.